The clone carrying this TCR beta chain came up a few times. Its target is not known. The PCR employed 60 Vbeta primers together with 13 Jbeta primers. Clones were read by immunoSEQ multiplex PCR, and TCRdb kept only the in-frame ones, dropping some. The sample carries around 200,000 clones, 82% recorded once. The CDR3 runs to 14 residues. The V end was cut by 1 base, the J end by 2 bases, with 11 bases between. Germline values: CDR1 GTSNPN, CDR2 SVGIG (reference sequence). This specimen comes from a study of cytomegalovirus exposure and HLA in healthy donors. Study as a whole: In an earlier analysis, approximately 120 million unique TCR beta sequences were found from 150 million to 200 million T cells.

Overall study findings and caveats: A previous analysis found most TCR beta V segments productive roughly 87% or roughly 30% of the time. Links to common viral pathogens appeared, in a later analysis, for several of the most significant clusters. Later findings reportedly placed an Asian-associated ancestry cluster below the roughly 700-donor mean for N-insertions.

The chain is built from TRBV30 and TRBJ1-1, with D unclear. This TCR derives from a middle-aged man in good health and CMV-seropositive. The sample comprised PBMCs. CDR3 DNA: TGTGCCTGGAGTGGAATAGCTTCCAACACTGAAGCTTTCTTT. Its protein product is CAWSGIASNTEAFF.